The present T cell receptor beta chain was sequenced within a study of cytomegalovirus exposure and HLA in healthy donors. As for the study in general: Previous work identified 90 million to 130 million unique TCR beta sequences from about 200 million T cells.

This CDR3 is built from 11 residues. Germline CDR1 reads MNHEY; CDR2 reads SMNVEV (reference sequence). Trimming removed 3 bases at V and 11 bases at J, with 10 bases between. Primers included in the PCR were 60 Vbeta and 13 Jbeta primers. Clones were sequenced by immunoSEQ multiplex PCR, and TCRdb holds only the in-frame ones, with some missing. The data contain roughly 140,000 clones, roughly 80% of them singletons. The receptor comes from a woman aged 40 to 50 in good health and CMV-seropositive. The chain uses TRBV27 and TRBJ1-1; D call uncertain. The sequenced sample consisted of PBMCs. CDR3 protein: CASSFGEEAFF. As DNA, the CDR3 is TGTGCCAGCAGTTTCGGGGAGGAGGCTTTCTTT.